This TCR beta chain was found in a study of blood T cell repertoires in COVID-19. Study-wide background: Some COVID-19 samples were acute and others convalescent; all came from the United States, Italy and Spain. T cells, B-cell-depleted T cells, or PBMCs supplied cDNA or gDNA.

Original processing methods: Scientists estimated how many nucleated cells there were by amplifying reference gene primers. Sequencing used immunoSEQ multiplex PCR; TCRdb keeps in-frame clones, though not all of them. V and J calls and clone size come straight from that table; D and trimming were deduced from the DNA. The data contain more than 110,000 clones, less than 80% of them singletons. The CDR3 totals 15 residues. Germline assignment: CDR1 MNHEY and CDR2 SVGAGI. Trimming left V 6 bases short and J 5 bases short, with 18 bases between. The receptor comes from a man aged 55 to 70 with acute or convalescent COVID-19. Sequencing used peripheral blood. This chain connects TRBV6-5 to TRBJ2-3; TRBD2 is a possible D gene (7 bases). Here the CDR3 DNA reads TGTGCCAGCAGCCCGATGGGGGGGGCGAGAGATACGCAGTATTTT. Its protein is CASSPMGGARDTQYF.